The sequence of this TCR beta chain was determined in a study of blood T cell repertoires in COVID-19. Study details: The United States, Italy and Spain supplied acute and convalescent COVID-19 samples. Nucleic acid was either cDNA or gDNA, and it came from T cells, B-cell-depleted T cells, or PBMCs.

CDR3 size: 12 residues. Germline CDR1 reads MDHEN; CDR2 reads SYDVKM. Trimming at V came to 7 bases and at J to 6 bases, leaving 5 bases not matched to a gene. In the original processing: Counts of nucleated cells, estimated from reference gene primer amplification, were obtained. The protocol was immunoSEQ multiplex PCR, while the TCRdb copy is restricted to in-frame clones and leaves out a portion. V and J calls and clone size are given by that table; D and trimming were obtained from the DNA. This repertoire shows about 220,000 clones, more than 70% found once; its top ten account for 10% to 15%. The specimen sequenced was peripheral blood. This clonotype was obtained from a human donor in a cohort sampled during active COVID-19. V usage is TRBV28 and J usage is TRBJ1-2, with 7 bases lining up with TRBD1. For the CDR3, the DNA is TGTGCCAGCACCCAGGGGGGCAATGGCTACACCTTC. Protein: CASTQGGNGYTF.